These 10 T cell receptor beta chains originate from one sample sequenced in a study of T cell changes during pregnancy in multiple sclerosis. Only in-frame clones appear in the TCRdb table, and some are missing; sequencing was by immunoSEQ multiplex PCR. Here the sample spans some 60,000 clones, 93% being singletons. This material consisted of peripheral blood, taken after pregnancy. The receptors shown here come from a female donor with multiple sclerosis, enrolled in a pregnancy study.

CDR3 in DNA: TGTGCCAGCAACCCCAAGGGGGTCGGAAACTCTGGGGCCAACGTCCTGACTTTC. This codes for CASNPKGVGNSGANVLTF. The chain uses TRBV7-9 and TRBJ2-6, with a possible D match to TRBD1 (6 bases). Germline lookup yields CDR1 SEHNR and CDR2 FQNEAQ (reference sequence). This CDR3 comprises 18 residues. V was clipped by 7 bases and J by 0 bases, with 19 bases between them.

V usage is TRBV10-3 and J usage is TRBJ2-7; TRBD1 might be the D (5 bases). The CDR3 contains 14 residues. CDR1 and CDR2 (germline): ENHRY, SYGVKD. V dropped 4 bases and J dropped 1 base, with 11 bases sitting between them. CDR3 in DNA: TGTGCCATCAGTGTTAAGGACACATCCTACGAGCAGTACTTC. This encodes CAISVKDTSYEQYF.

This sequence joins TRBV30 and TRBJ2-7, with 9 nucleotides matching TRBD2. V shed 3 bases and J 7 bases; nucleotides not matched to a gene: 13. The germline CDR1 and CDR2 sequences are GTSNPN and SVGIG (reference sequence). This CDR3 comprises 15 residues. CDR3 protein: CAWSSLQREVGEQYF. The CDR3, as DNA: TGTGCCTGGAGCTCGCTCCAGCGGGAGGTAGGTGAGCAGTACTTC.

The DNA of the CDR3 is TGTGCCAGTAACCAACAGGGGATACGGCAGTTCTTC. This sequence encodes CASNQQGIRQFF. V usage is TRBV19 and J usage is TRBJ2-1; 7 bases agree with TRBD1. After removal of 7 bases from V and 12 bases from J, the junction contained 9 bases not matched to a gene. Germline loops: CDR1 LNHDA, CDR2 SQIVND (reference sequence). The CDR3 consists of 12 residues.

J is TRBJ2-2 and V is TRBV6-6; no reliable D call. The CDR3 spans 13 residues. Trimming took 2 bases from V and 4 from J, leaving 5 bases between them. Germline lookup yields CDR1 MNHNY and CDR2 SVGAGI (reference sequence). CDR3 DNA: TGTGCCAGCAGTTACCTTCCCACCGGGGAGCTGTTTTTT. Amino acids: CASSYLPTGELFF.

The chain combines TRBV28 with TRBJ2-5; maybe TRBD2 (6 bases). V lost 6 bases and J lost 2, with 19 bases in between. Germline values: CDR1 MDHEN, CDR2 SYDVKM. The CDR3 covers 16 residues. The CDR3, as DNA: TGTGCCAGCAGCCTAGTCACCGGGACTGTGCAAGAGACCCAGTACTTC. Amino acids: CASSLVTGTVQETQYF.

The V call is TRBV7-9, the J call TRBJ2-1; D unclear. Germline V lookup: CDR1 SEHNR, CDR2 FQNEAQ (reference sequence). V was trimmed by 2 bases and J by 3 bases, leaving 5 bases between them. This CDR3 is built from 13 residues. The CDR3 loop is CASSLLFYNEQFF. CDR3 bases: TGTGCCAGCAGCTTACTGTTCTACAATGAGCAGTTCTTC. Looking up the rest from reference TRBV7-9 and TRBJ2-1 gives the full variable domain: DTGVSQNPRHKITKRGQNVTFRCDPISEHNRLYWYRQTLGQGPEFLTYFQNEAQLEKSRLLSDRFSAERPKGSFSTLEIQRTEQGDSAMYLCASSLLFYNEQFFGPGTRLTVL.

This chain links TRBV18 with TRBJ2-7; TRBD1 matches at 9 bases. Germline V gene sequence: CDR1 KGHSH, CDR2 LQKENI. J lost 6 bases, V lost 3 bases, and 12 bases had no gene match. The length of the CDR3 is 16 residues. Here the CDR3 reads CASSPQTGTGLFEQYF. DNA for the CDR3: TGTGCCAGCTCACCCCAAACCGGGACAGGGCTGTTCGAGCAGTACTTC.

This clone came up once. At one end the junction does not follow the germline gene, possibly because of a read error. This chain links TRBV25-1 with TRBJ2-3; 12 nucleotides align to TRBD2. The CDR3 runs 16 residues. From germline, CDR1 is MGHDK and CDR2 SYGVNS. CDR3 sequence: CASSELTSGRTDTQYF. The CDR3 bases are TGTGCCAGCAGCGAATTGACTAGCGGGAGAACAGATACGCAGTATTTT.

V gene TRBV5-4 combines with J gene TRBJ2-5; D is possibly TRBD2 (5 bases). The V end was cut by 4 bases, the J end by 9 bases, with 25 bases between. In germline, CDR1 is SGHNT, CDR2 YYREEE (reference sequence). The CDR3 runs 16 residues. DNA of the CDR3: TGTGCCAGCAGCCCGAACTCCAATGGACGGTTCGGGGCCCAGTACTTC. It yields the protein CASSPNSNGRFGAQYF.